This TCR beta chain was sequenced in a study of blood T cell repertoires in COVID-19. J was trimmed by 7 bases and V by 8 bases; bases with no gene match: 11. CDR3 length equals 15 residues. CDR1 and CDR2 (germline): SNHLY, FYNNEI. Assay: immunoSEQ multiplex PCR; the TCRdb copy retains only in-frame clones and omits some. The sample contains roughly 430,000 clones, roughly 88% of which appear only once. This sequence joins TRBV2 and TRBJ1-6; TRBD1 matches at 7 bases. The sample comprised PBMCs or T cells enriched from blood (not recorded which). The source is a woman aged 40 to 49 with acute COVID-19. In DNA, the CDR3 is TGTGCCAGCGGACAGGACAACCTCAGGAATTCACCCCTCCACTTT. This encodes CASGQDNLRNSPLHF.